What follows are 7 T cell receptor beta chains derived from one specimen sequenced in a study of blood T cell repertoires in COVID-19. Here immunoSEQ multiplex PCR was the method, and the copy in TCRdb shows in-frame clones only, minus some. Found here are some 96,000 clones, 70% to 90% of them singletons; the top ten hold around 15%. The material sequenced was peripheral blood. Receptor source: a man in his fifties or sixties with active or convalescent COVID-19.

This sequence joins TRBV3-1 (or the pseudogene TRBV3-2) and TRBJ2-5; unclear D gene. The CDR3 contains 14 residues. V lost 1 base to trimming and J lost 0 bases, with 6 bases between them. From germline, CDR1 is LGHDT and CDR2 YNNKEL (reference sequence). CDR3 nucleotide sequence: TGTGCCAGCAGCCAAGGCGCTTACCAAGAGACCCAGTACTTC. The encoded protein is CASSQGAYQETQYF.

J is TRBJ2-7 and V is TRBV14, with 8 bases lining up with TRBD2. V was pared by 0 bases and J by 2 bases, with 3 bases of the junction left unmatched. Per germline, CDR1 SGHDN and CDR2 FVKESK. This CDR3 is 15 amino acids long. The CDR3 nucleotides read TGTGCCAGCAGCCAAGAGGCAGCGGGAGCCTACGAGCAGTACTTC. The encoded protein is CASSQEAAGAYEQYF.

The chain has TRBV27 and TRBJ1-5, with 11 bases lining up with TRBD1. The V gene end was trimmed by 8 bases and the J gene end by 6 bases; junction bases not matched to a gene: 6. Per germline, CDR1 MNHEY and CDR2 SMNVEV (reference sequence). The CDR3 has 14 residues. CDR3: CASAADRGLQPQHF. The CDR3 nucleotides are TGTGCCAGCGCCGCGGACAGGGGGCTTCAGCCCCAGCATTTT.

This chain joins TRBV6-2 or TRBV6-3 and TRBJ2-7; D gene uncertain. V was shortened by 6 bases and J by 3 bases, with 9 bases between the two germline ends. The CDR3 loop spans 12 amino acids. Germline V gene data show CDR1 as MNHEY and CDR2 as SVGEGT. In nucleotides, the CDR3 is TGTGCCAGCAGCACCCCCGGCTACGAGCAGTACTTC. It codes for CASSTPGYEQYF.

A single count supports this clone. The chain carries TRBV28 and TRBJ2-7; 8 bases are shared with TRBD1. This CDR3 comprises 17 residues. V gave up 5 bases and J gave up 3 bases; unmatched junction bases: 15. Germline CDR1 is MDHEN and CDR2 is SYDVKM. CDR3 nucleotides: TGTGCCAGCAGTATGATATTTGGACAGGGAATCCGCTACGAGCAGTACTTC. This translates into CASSMIFGQGIRYEQYF.

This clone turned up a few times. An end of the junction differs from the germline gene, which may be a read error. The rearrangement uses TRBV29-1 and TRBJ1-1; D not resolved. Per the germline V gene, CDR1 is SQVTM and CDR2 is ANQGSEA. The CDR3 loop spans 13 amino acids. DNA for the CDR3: TGCAGCGTTGACGTGGCTCTCAACATTGAAGCTTTCTTT. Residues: CSVDVALNIEAFF.

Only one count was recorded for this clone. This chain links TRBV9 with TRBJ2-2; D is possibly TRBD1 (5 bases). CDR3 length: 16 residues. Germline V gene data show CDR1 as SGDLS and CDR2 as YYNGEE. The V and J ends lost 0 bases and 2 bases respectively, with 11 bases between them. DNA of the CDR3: TGTGCCAGCAGCGTAGCTCGCAGGGTTAACACCGGGGAGCTGTTTTTT. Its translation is CASSVARRVNTGELFF.